A single sample is the source of the 15 T cell receptor beta chains below, sequenced in a study of graft-versus-host responses after intestinal transplantation. Their antigen targets remain unknown. Sequencing was performed with immunoSEQ multiplex PCR; in TCRdb, only in-frame clones are kept and a portion is missing. Of 78,000 or so clones listed, 80% to 90% are singletons. The sequencing used unstimulated CD8+ T cells sorted from spleen or lymph node cells, collected before transplant. These TCRs come from a human donor who was the organ donor for an intestinal transplant.

V and J are TRBV5-1 and TRBJ2-7; D call uncertain. Deletions cut 4 bases from V and 2 bases from J, with 7 bases between. The germline V gene encodes CDR1 SGHRS and CDR2 YFSETQ. The CDR3 contains 12 residues. The CDR3 loop is CASSLGTYEQYF. Written as DNA, the CDR3 is TGCGCCAGCAGCCTAGGGACCTACGAGCAGTACTTC.

V gene TRBV2 combines with J gene TRBJ1-4, with TRBD1 identical over 8 bases. CDR1 and CDR2 (germline): SNHLY, FYNNEI. Unmatched junction bases numbered 7, after V lost 6 bases and J lost 4 bases. This CDR3 is 15 amino acids long. CDR3 in amino acids: CASSPTGAHNEKLFF. DNA of the CDR3: TGTGCCAGCAGCCCGACAGGGGCGCATAATGAAAAACTGTTTTTT.

The sample holds a few counts of this clone. This chain uses TRBV19 with TRBJ1-1; D gene uncertain. This CDR3 contains 14 residues. V lost 7 bases and J lost 0, with 12 bases in between. Germline V gene sequence: CDR1 LNHDA, CDR2 SQIVND (reference sequence). The CDR3 nucleotides read TGTGCCAGTAACGAGGGTTTCATGAACACTGAAGCTTTCTTT. Amino acids: CASNEGFMNTEAFF.

The CDR3 is CASSPRDPNTIYF. The CDR3 DNA reads TGTGCCAGCAGCCCTCGGGACCCCAACACCATATATTTT. The gene calls are TRBV9 and TRBJ1-3; D perhaps matches TRBD1 (5 bases). The ends were cut back, 4 bases at V and 7 bases at J, with 12 bases in the middle. The V gene's germline CDR1 is SGDLS and CDR2 YYNGEE. The CDR3 totals 13 residues.

The chain couples TRBV30 to TRBJ1-2, with a weak D call TRBD1 (5 bases). Germline assignment: CDR1 GTSNPN and CDR2 SVGIG (reference sequence). The CDR3 runs to 13 residues. The V end lost 2 bases, the J end lost 8 bases, and 15 bases lay between the germline ends. CDR3 sequence reads: CAWSTGGPPGYTF. In nucleotides, the CDR3 is TGTGCCTGGAGTACCGGGGGACCGCCAGGCTACACCTTC.

The chain couples TRBV27 to TRBJ2-7, with 10 positions matching TRBD2. From germline, CDR1 is MNHEY and CDR2 SMNVEV (reference sequence). This CDR3 has 16 amino acids. V lost 8 bases, J lost 3 bases, and 13 bases stayed unmatched. CDR3 DNA sequence: TGTGCCAGCGCAAGCGGGGGGGCCACTTTCCTCTACGAGCAGTACTTC. Amino acid sequence: CASASGGATFLYEQYF.

The rearrangement joins TRBV7-9 to TRBJ1-3; D is ambiguous. Trimming stripped 6 bases from V and 3 bases from J, with 6 bases between. Germline assignment: CDR1 SEHNR and CDR2 FQNEAQ (reference sequence). The CDR3 extends over 12 amino acids. The CDR3 DNA follows: TGTGCCAGCAGTTACTATGGAAACACCATATATTTT. Translated, it gives CASSYYGNTIYF.

The rearrangement uses TRBV28 and TRBJ2-5; the D is unclear. Germline V CDR1 and CDR2: MDHEN, SYDVKM. Trimming cost V 5 bases and J 4 bases, with 17 bases left between them. This CDR3 contains 15 residues. The CDR3 DNA reads as TGTGCCAGCAGTCCCGACGCGCATCTGGGAGAGACCCAGTACTTC. This codes for CASSPDAHLGETQYF.

The sample holds one count of this clone. Here the CDR3 DNA reads TGTGCCAGCAGTGATCAGGGGTTGGCTTACGCCGGGGAGCTGTTTTTT. It yields the protein CASSDQGLAYAGELFF. The rearrangement joins TRBV2 to TRBJ2-2; maybe TRBD1 (6 bases). CDR1 is SNHLY and CDR2 is FYNNEI in the germline V gene. This CDR3 has 16 residues. Trimming removed 3 bases from V and 6 bases from J, with 17 bases in between.

The chain uses TRBV5-6 and TRBJ1-2; D may be TRBD1 (5 bases). Trimming took 2 bases from V and 7 from J, leaving 15 bases between them. The CDR3 spans 14 residues. CDR1 and CDR2 (germline): SGHDT, YYEEEE. DNA of the CDR3: TGTGCCAGCAGCTTACTCAGGGAGTCGGGTGGCTACACCTTC. Residues: CASSLLRESGGYTF.

CDR3 DNA sequence: TGTGCCAGCAGTCCCACGGGCTGGGACGAGCAGTACTTC. Protein sequence: CASSPTGWDEQYF. The chain combines TRBV27 with TRBJ2-7; D gene ambiguous. Germline lookup yields CDR1 MNHEY and CDR2 SMNVEV (reference sequence). There are 13 residues in the CDR3. V was trimmed by 5 bases and J by 5 bases, leaving 13 bases between them.

Regarding this clone: At one of its ends the junction is not consistent with the germline gene, which may arise from a read error. This chain joins TRBV6-1 and TRBJ1-4; 11 bases align to TRBD1. This CDR3 is 14 amino acids long. Germline V gene data show CDR1 as MNHNS and CDR2 as SASEGT. CDR3 in amino acids: CASSEGTGGEKLFF. CDR3 sequence (DNA): TGTGCCAGCAGCGAAGGGACAGGGGGAGAAAAACTGTTTTTT.

The V gene is TRBV25-1, the J gene TRBJ1-6; perhaps TRBD1 as D (5 bases). Germline loops: CDR1 MGHDK, CDR2 SYGVNS. The CDR3 is 15 amino acids. With 4 bases removed from V and 4 bases from J, the gap between germline ends came to 11 bases. The CDR3 protein is CASSAPGTYNSPLHF. The CDR3, as DNA: TGTGCCAGCAGTGCGCCGGGGACTTATAATTCACCCCTCCACTTT.

To note about this clone: This same CDR3 is encoded by further DNA sequences in the sample. The gene calls are TRBV7-3 and TRBJ2-1; 9 positions agree with TRBD2. The V segment lost 6 bases and the J segment 4 bases; nucleotides outside the gene matches: 7. This CDR3 contains 15 residues. The germline gives CDR1 SGHTA, CDR2 FQGTGA. The CDR3 protein is CASSLSGGLYNEQFF. CDR3 in DNA: TGTGCCAGCAGTCTTAGCGGGGGCCTGTACAATGAGCAGTTCTTC.

The chain has TRBV28 and TRBJ2-7; 9 bases map to TRBD1. The CDR3 spans 14 residues. Germline loops: CDR1 MDHEN, CDR2 SYDVKM. Trimming at V came to 8 bases and at J to 5 bases, leaving 10 bases not matched to a gene. The CDR3 loop reads CASGRTGEVDEQYF. The CDR3 bases are TGTGCCAGCGGCCGGACAGGGGAGGTGGACGAGCAGTACTTC. Supplemented by reference TRBV28 and TRBJ2-7, the full variable domain reads DVKVTQSSRYLVKRTGEKVFLECVQDMDHENMFWYRQDPGLGLRLIYFSYDVKMKEKGDIPEGYSVSREKKERFSLILESASTNQTSMYLCASGRTGEVDEQYFGPGTRLTVT.